Shown below are 27 T cell receptor beta chains from a single sample sequenced in a study of PD-1 blockade in classical Hodgkin lymphoma. Regarding time point: newly diagnosed, previously untreated cHL patient sample. Magnetic negative selection purified CD4+ T cells from thawed PBMCs. This table comes from immunoSEQ multiplex PCR, and its TCRdb copy is limited to in-frame clones, with some not included. The table shows fewer than 40,000 clones, with 88% occurring only once. The sample consisted of CD4+ T cells from blood. The receptor source for this set is a human donor with classical Hodgkin lymphoma.

The rearrangement joins TRBV7-9 to TRBJ1-1, with a possible D match to TRBD1 (5 bases). Looked up from germline, CDR1 is SEHNR and CDR2 is FQNEAQ (reference sequence). This CDR3 contains 14 residues. V was shortened by 2 bases and J by 1 base, with 8 bases between the two germline ends. In nucleotides, the CDR3 is TGTGCCAGCAGCTTAATGAGGGGGAACACTGAAGCTTTCTTT. Translating gives CASSLMRGNTEAFF.

J is TRBJ2-1 and V is TRBV11-2; 12 bases are shared with TRBD2. Germline assignment: CDR1 SGHAT and CDR2 FQNNGV. Unmatched junction bases numbered 4, after V lost 6 bases and J lost 4 bases. The CDR3 spans 15 residues. The CDR3 nucleotides are TGTGCCAGCAGGCCACTAGCGGGAGGATACAATGAGCAGTTCTTC. Translating it yields CASRPLAGGYNEQFF.

The chain has TRBV20-1 and TRBJ1-1; D gene unclear. CDR1 is DFQATT, CDR2 SNEGSKA, per germline (reference sequence). CDR3 length: 11 amino acids. Trimming took off 6 bases at V and 3 bases at J, with 8 bases between the two ends. The DNA of the CDR3 is TGCAGTGCAAGCCCGCACACTGAAGCTTTCTTT. It is translated as CSASPHTEAFF.

V is TRBV5-1 and J is TRBJ1-1, with unresolved D. Between the trimmed V and J ends, which lost 0 bases and 5 bases, there was a span of 8 bases. CDR1 and CDR2 from the germline V gene are SGHRS and YFSETQ. This CDR3 is 13 amino acids long. CDR3 region: CASSLDPNTEAFF. CDR3 bases: TGCGCCAGCAGCTTGGATCCGAATACTGAAGCTTTCTTT.

This chain joins TRBV19 and TRBJ2-3; tentatively, D is TRBD1 or TRBD2 (5 bases each). CDR3 size: 17 residues. From germline, CDR1 is LNHDA and CDR2 SQIVND (reference sequence). The CDR3 loop is CASLGGTALSSTDTQYF. The CDR3 nucleotides read TGTGCTTCCCTGGGTGGGACCGCACTCTCTAGCACAGATACGCAGTATTTT.

This clone was observed a few times. The genes are TRBV6-4 and TRBJ2-7; 9 nucleotides agree with TRBD2. Germline-derived CDR1 and CDR2 are MRHNA and SNTAGT. There are 12 residues in the CDR3. DNA for the CDR3: TGTGCCCGCAGGTGGCTAGCGGGAGAGCAGTACGTC. Protein product: CARRWLAGEQYV.

The gene calls are TRBV27 and TRBJ2-1; 13 bases are a match to TRBD2. Germline-derived CDR1 and CDR2 are MNHEY and SMNVEV (reference sequence). V was pared by 0 bases and J by 2 bases, with 1 base of the junction left unmatched. The CDR3 is 17 amino acids. CDR3 loop: CASSLSGLAGPYNEQFF. Written as DNA, the CDR3 is TGTGCCAGCAGTTTATCGGGACTAGCGGGGCCCTACAATGAGCAGTTCTTC.

The gene calls are TRBV16 and TRBJ1-5, with a weak D call TRBD1 (6 bases). This CDR3 contains 15 residues. V dropped 0 bases and J dropped 1 base, with 7 bases sitting between them. The V gene's germline CDR1 is KGHSY and CDR2 FQNENV. This CDR3 is CASSQSRGSNQPQHF. CDR3 nucleotides: TGTGCCAGCAGCCAATCGAGGGGGAGCAATCAGCCCCAGCATTTT.

V usage is TRBV5-1 and J usage is TRBJ1-1, with a weak D call TRBD1 (5 bases). The germline CDR1 and CDR2 sequences are SGHRS and YFSETQ. V was shortened by 0 bases and J by 0 bases, with 9 bases between the two germline ends. The CDR3 length is 15 residues. The CDR3 spells CASSLDLGLNTEAFF. CDR3 DNA: TGCGCCAGCAGCTTGGACCTGGGGCTGAACACTGAAGCTTTCTTT.

J is TRBJ1-4 and V is TRBV6-1; D might be TRBD1 (5 bases). The CDR3 extends over 14 amino acids. Trimming removed 6 bases at V and 4 bases at J, with 12 bases between. Germline V gene sequence: CDR1 MNHNS, CDR2 SASEGT. The CDR3 protein is CASRGTNYNEKLFF. The CDR3 nucleotides read TGTGCCAGCAGGGGGACGAACTATAATGAAAAACTGTTTTTT.

The rearrangement links TRBV9 to TRBJ2-7, with D unresolved. The germline V gene has CDR1 SGDLS and CDR2 YYNGEE. The length of the CDR3 is 12 residues. Trimming removed 4 bases at V and 2 bases at J, with 7 bases between. The CDR3 sequence: CASSRVPYEQYF. CDR3 DNA sequence: TGTGCCAGCAGCAGGGTTCCCTACGAGCAGTACTTC. Drawing the rest from reference TRBV9 and TRBJ2-7, the complete variable domain is DSGVTQTPKHLITATGQRVTLRCSPRSGDLSVYWYQQSLDQGLQFLIQYYNGEERAKGNILERFSAQQFPDLHSELNLSSLELGDSALYFCASSRVPYEQYFGPGTRLTVT.

This clone was seen a handful of times. The chain has TRBV29-1 and TRBJ1-1; unclear D gene. The CDR3 length is 10 residues. Germline V gene data show CDR1 as SQVTM and CDR2 as ANQGSEA. V lost 7 bases and J 0 bases, leaving 3 bases between the germline ends. The CDR3: CSGLNTEAFF. The DNA for the CDR3 is TGCAGCGGGCTGAACACTGAAGCTTTCTTT.

The table lists this clone with a few counts. The CDR3 here is CASSRATPGTGQTFF. CDR3 DNA sequence: TGTGCCAGCAGCCGGGCCACTCCCGGAACAGGACAGACTTTCTTT. The rearrangement joins TRBV7-9 to TRBJ1-1; the D gene is possibly TRBD1 (6 bases). From germline, CDR1 is SEHNR and CDR2 FQNEAQ (reference sequence). The length of the CDR3 is 15 residues. Trimming stripped 5 bases from V and 12 bases from J, with 25 bases between.

This clone has just a few counts. The chain's CDR3 is CASSFERKGYTF. As DNA, the CDR3 is TGTGCCAGCAGTTTCGAAAGGAAAGGCTACACCTTC. This sequence joins TRBV2 and TRBJ1-2; D ambiguous. Trimming removed 5 bases at V and 8 bases at J, with 12 bases between. CDR3 length equals 12 residues. CDR1 is SNHLY, CDR2 FYNNEI, per germline.

This chain joins TRBV2 and TRBJ2-4; D is perhaps TRBD2 (6 bases). The CDR3 totals 15 residues. Trimming took off 9 bases at V and 0 bases at J, with 15 bases between the two ends. The germline gives CDR1 SNHLY, CDR2 FYNNEI. Written as DNA, the CDR3 is TGTGCCAGTCGGGTCGGGGACTTAGCCAAAAACATTCAGTACTTC. Its translation is CASRVGDLAKNIQYF. Full variable domain (missing parts from reference TRBV2 and TRBJ2-4): EPEVTQTPSHQVTQMGQEVILRCVPISNHLYFYWYRQILGQKVEFLVSFYNNEISEKSEIFDDQFSVERPDGSNFTLKIRSTKLEDSAMYFCASRVGDLAKNIQYFGAGTRLSVL.

The CDR3 here is CASSSPPSGRVGEQFF. DNA for the CDR3: TGTGCCAGCAGCTCACCGCCCAGCGGGAGAGTCGGGGAGCAGTTCTTC. The V gene is TRBV7-6, the J gene TRBJ2-1; 8 bases align to TRBD2. Losses at the gene ends were 4 bases for V and 10 bases for J; bases not matched to a gene: 15. CDR3 size: 16 residues. Germline CDR1 reads SGHVS; CDR2 reads FNYEAQ. The full variable domain, its missing parts supplied by reference TRBV7-6 and TRBJ2-1, is GAGVSQSPRYKVTKRGQDVALRCDPISGHVSLYWYRQALGQGPEFLTYFNYEAQQDKSGLPNDRFSAERPEGSISTLTIQRTEQRDSAMYRCASSSPPSGRVGEQFFGPGTRLTVL.

The chain links TRBV12-5 to TRBJ2-5; D remains unclear. This CDR3 is 14 amino acids long. V was shortened by 4 bases and J by 3 bases, with 12 bases between the two germline ends. Germline CDR1 is LGHNT and CDR2 is FRNRAP. In nucleotides, the CDR3 is TGTGCTAGTGGTTCCCCTTACGAGGAAGAGACCCAGTACTTC. This gives the protein CASGSPYEEETQYF.

The chain combines TRBV4-1 with TRBJ2-4; D may correspond to TRBD1 or TRBD2 (5 bases each). V gave up 1 base and J gave up 1 base, with 14 bases separating them. The CDR3 has 17 residues. Germline-derived CDR1 and CDR2 are MGHRA and YSYEKL. The CDR3 coding sequence is TGCGCCAGCAGCCAAGGATGGGGGAGTAAGGCCAAAAACATTCAGTACTTC. Translated, it gives CASSQGWGSKAKNIQYF.

V gene TRBV2 combines with J gene TRBJ2-1; 7 bases line up with TRBD1. Unmatched junction bases numbered 8, after V lost 9 bases and J lost 6 bases. There are 13 residues in the CDR3. Germline values: CDR1 SNHLY, CDR2 FYNNEI. The CDR3 nucleotides are TGTGCCAGTGAGCCCGGGACAGTCAATGAGCAGTTCTTC. Translated, it gives CASEPGTVNEQFF.

The V call is TRBV29-1, the J call TRBJ1-1; D ambiguous. Trimming shortened V by 5 bases and J by 0 bases, and 13 bases separated the two germline ends. Looked up from germline, CDR1 is SQVTM and CDR2 is ANQGSEA. This CDR3 has 14 amino acids. The CDR3 DNA follows: TGCAGCGTTTCTCTACAGAACATGAACACTGAAGCTTTCTTT. Its protein product is CSVSLQNMNTEAFF.

This rearrangement joins TRBV2 to TRBJ2-5; 14 bases are shared with TRBD2. CDR3 size: 15 residues. Germline V gives CDR1 SNHLY, CDR2 FYNNEI. The junction had 4 bases not matched to a gene; V was cut back by 5 bases and J by 5 bases. The CDR3 bases are TGTGCCAGCAGTCCAAGGACTAGCGGGGGGGAGACCCAGTACTTC. The encoded protein is CASSPRTSGGETQYF.

The genes are TRBV28 and TRBJ2-7; 11 bases fit TRBD2. Germline V gene lookup returns CDR1 MDHEN and CDR2 SYDVKM. The CDR3 extends over 14 amino acids. Trimming cost V 7 bases and J 4 bases; bases outside gene matches: 6. In DNA, the CDR3 is TGTGCCAGCACGTTAGCGGGAGGGTGGTACGAGCAGTACTTC. Its translation is CASTLAGGWYEQYF.

The chain is built from TRBV4-1 and TRBJ1-2; D unresolved. The CDR3 consists of 13 residues. Germline loops: CDR1 MGHRA, CDR2 YSYEKL. The germline V and J ends were trimmed by 1 base and 5 bases, with 8 bases remaining between them. CDR3 nucleotides: TGCGCCAGCAGCCAAGGCCAAGGATATGGCTACACCTTC. Its translation is CASSQGQGYGYTF.

The chain recombines TRBV9 with TRBJ2-3, with 11 bases matching TRBD2. Per germline, CDR1 SGDLS and CDR2 YYNGEE. V was pared by 3 bases and J by 1 base, with 4 bases of the junction left unmatched. This CDR3 is 16 amino acids long. As DNA, the CDR3 is TGTGCCAGCAGCGGCTTAGCGGGGGGGGGCACAGATACGCAGTATTTT. Residues: CASSGLAGGGTDTQYF.

This clone has a handful of counts. This chain connects TRBV15 to TRBJ1-2; the D gene is possibly TRBD1 (5 bases). CDR1 LNHNV and CDR2 YYDKDF come from the germline V gene (reference sequence). The length of the CDR3 is 14 residues. Trimming shortened V by 0 bases and J by 8 bases, and 13 bases separated the two germline ends. CDR3 nucleotide sequence: TGTGCCACCAGCAGAGATAGGGGCTTCGGAGGCTACACCTTC. This codes for CATSRDRGFGGYTF.

The chain carries TRBV6-1 and TRBJ1-4; unclear D gene. This CDR3 spans 13 amino acids. With 3 bases removed from V and 8 bases from J, the gap between germline ends came to 10 bases. CDR1 is MNHNS, CDR2 SASEGT, per germline. The CDR3 region is CASSEFLGEKLFF. The DNA for the CDR3 is TGTGCCAGCAGTGAGTTTCTCGGAGAAAAACTGTTTTTT.

The V and J genes are TRBV2 and TRBJ2-3; 9 nucleotides align to TRBD2. The CDR3 covers 15 residues. J was trimmed by 3 bases and V by 5 bases; bases with no gene match: 6. Germline assignment: CDR1 SNHLY and CDR2 FYNNEI. The CDR3 DNA reads as TGTGCCAGCAGTCTGGGACTAGCCGGAACAGATACGCAGTATTTT. Translated: CASSLGLAGTDTQYF.